The clone carrying this T cell receptor (beta chain) was seen only a few times. Its specificity is unknown. These data originate in a study of T cell repertoires in cytomegalovirus infection. About the research overall: Public TCR beta signatures were indicative of both CMV infection and a matching HLA type. Study results and caveats: People with CMV and the relevant HLA were identified by cumulative public TCR beta family frequency.

Germline V gives CDR1 MNHEY, CDR2 SMNVEV (reference sequence). Trimming pared 0 bases from V and 7 bases from J, leaving 9 bases between. There are 13 residues in the CDR3. MiXCR, run by TCRdb on the reads, gives a single entry per CDR3 protein. Of 700,000 to 900,000 distinct CDR3 sequences in the sample, 25% to 35% were seen once. Sequencing was performed on cultured CD8+ T cells from PBMCs, taken from culture after CMV antigen stimulation. The gene calls are TRBV27 and TRBJ1-2; a possible D gene is TRBD1 (5 bases). This sequence originates from a human donor in good health (CMV status not recorded). Some clones in this sample may be carry-over from other donors' samples. CDR3 region: CASSLSGVSGYTF. DNA for the CDR3: TGTGCCAGCAGTTTATCAGGGGTATCTGGCTACACCTTC.